A single sample gave rise to the 20 T cell receptor beta chains below, sequenced in a study of blood T cells in healthy people across ages. Through a sample-barcoded 5' primer and a J-beta primer mix, a second PCR was run for about 6 to 11 cycles. From the 5' RACE reads, TCRdb called clonotypes with MiXCR, one entry per CDR3 protein. Of about 1.7 million distinct CDR3 sequences detected, approximately 30% appear once; the ten largest clones hold 7.7%. Sequencing was done on a sample of blood. The receptors derive from a woman aged 25 to 39 in good health.

As for this clonotype: This may stem from a read error, because a much larger clone lies one nucleotide away. V is TRBV5-1 and J is TRBJ2-5; 10 positions agree with TRBD2. Per the germline V gene, CDR1 is SGHRS and CDR2 is YFSETQ. This CDR3 has 15 amino acids. The J segment lost 5 bases and the V segment lost 4 bases, leaving 8 bases of the junction unmatched. The CDR3: CASSPLASGGETQYF. The CDR3 DNA reads as TGCGCCAGCAGCCCTTTAGCTAGCGGGGGTGAGACCCAGTACTTC.

The rearrangement joins TRBV12-3 or TRBV12-4 to TRBJ2-7, with 11 bases identical to TRBD1. This CDR3 comprises 15 residues. The J segment lost 6 bases and the V segment lost 5 bases, leaving 9 bases of the junction unmatched. The CDR3 nucleotides read TGTGCCAGCAGTCCACGGACCGGGACAGGGGGCGAGCAGTACTTC. Translating it yields CASSPRTGTGGEQYF.

The V and J genes are TRBV12-3 or TRBV12-4 and TRBJ2-1, with 9 positions matching TRBD2. With 6 bases clipped from V and 8 bases from J, the junction kept 23 bases outside the gene matches. This CDR3 has 19 amino acids. The CDR3 here is CASSSSTGTGGGALDEQFF. CDR3 nucleotides: TGTGCCAGCAGCTCGAGTACCGGGACTGGCGGGGGGGCCCTTGATGAGCAGTTCTTC.

The chain recombines TRBV7-8 with TRBJ2-5; 9 nucleotides match TRBD2. J gave up 0 bases and V 1 base, and 3 bases lay outside the gene matches. The germline V gene encodes CDR1 SGHVS and CDR2 FQNEAQ. The CDR3 has 16 residues. CDR3 loop: CASSLEEREDQETQYF. The CDR3 DNA sequence: TGTGCCAGCAGCTTAGAGGAGCGGGAGGACCAAGAGACCCAGTACTTC.

The chain combines TRBV7-2 with TRBJ1-5, with D unclear. Between the trimmed V and J ends, which lost 0 bases and 7 bases, there was a span of 16 bases. This CDR3 is built from 16 residues. Germline CDR1 SGHTA, CDR2 FQGNSA. The CDR3 DNA is TGTGCCAGCAGCTTAGCCAGTACGCCGCCAATCCAGCCCCAGCATTTT. Its translation is CASSLASTPPIQPQHF.

This clonotype was seen a few times. The chain joins TRBV6-6 to TRBJ2-2, with D possibly being TRBD1 (6 bases). This CDR3 contains 16 residues. Trimming left V 4 bases short and J 5 bases short, with 17 bases between. Germline CDR1 and CDR2: MNHNY and SVGAGI (reference sequence). The CDR3: CASSFEPGVGTGELFF. The DNA of the CDR3 is TGTGCCAGCAGTTTCGAGCCAGGGGTGGGGACCGGGGAGCTGTTTTTT.

This clonotype turned up a few times. The chain joins TRBV5-5 to TRBJ2-4; D tentatively fits TRBD1 or TRBD2 (5 bases each). Germline lookup yields CDR1 SGHKS and CDR2 YYEKEE (reference sequence). V lost 1 base, J lost 13 bases, and 24 bases lay in between. There are 16 residues in the CDR3. The CDR3 is CASSLSVTGRAYEQYF. In DNA form, the CDR3 reads TGTGCCAGCAGCTTGAGCGTCACGGGGCGGGCGTATGAGCAGTACTTC.

Here the CDR3 DNA reads TGTGCCAGCAGCGTAGTTCTAAACGGCGGGGGGCCAAACGAGCAGTACTTC. Translating gives CASSVVLNGGGPNEQYF. The chain employs TRBV9 and TRBJ2-4, with 8 bases identical to TRBD2. With the DNA end fitting TRBJ2-7 better, the J assignment may be wrong. CDR1 SGDLS and CDR2 YYNGEE come from the germline V gene. The CDR3 consists of 17 residues.

This clonotype was found a few times. The germline gene is not matched at one end of the junction; a read error may be the cause. The chain links TRBV10-3 to TRBJ2-5, with 9 bases fitting TRBD2. Germline CDR1 ENHRY, CDR2 SYGVKD. The CDR3 runs to 16 residues. This chain's CDR3 is CAIGDPGGRAGETQYF. The CDR3, as DNA: TGTGCCATCGGTGATCCAGGCGGGAGGGCTGGAGAGACCCAGTACTTC.

The table lists this clonotype with a few counts. V usage is TRBV5-1 and J usage is TRBJ2-5; 10 bases are shared with TRBD2. The J call is doubtful: the DNA matches TRBJ2-7 better. This CDR3 spans 15 amino acids. The V gene's germline CDR1 is SGHRS and CDR2 YFSETQ. CDR3 coding DNA: TGCGCCAGCAGCTTGGAGGCTAGCGGGAGTGCCGAGCAGTACTTC. Translation: CASSLEASGSAEQYF.

This clonotype was counted ten times or more. The V gene is TRBV5-1, the J gene TRBJ2-1, with a possible D match to TRBD2 (6 bases). The CDR3 has 17 residues. Germline values: CDR1 SGHRS, CDR2 YFSETQ. The V and J ends lost 1 base and 5 bases respectively, with 19 bases between them. As DNA, the CDR3 is TGCGCCAGCAGCTTGTTATGGGGTTCCGCGGGAAACAATGAGCAGTTCTTC. This sequence encodes CASSLLWGSAGNNEQFF.

This clonotype was seen many times. The chain employs TRBV27 and TRBJ2-7; the D is unclear. The ends were cut back, 2 bases at V and 0 bases at J, with 8 bases in the middle. CDR3 size: 14 residues. The V gene's germline CDR1 is MNHEY and CDR2 SMNVEV (reference sequence). CDR3 sequence reads: CASSLRSVSYEQYF. For the CDR3, the DNA is TGTGCCAGCAGTTTACGGTCCGTCTCCTACGAGCAGTACTTC.

The chain uses TRBV29-1 and TRBJ1-6; 7 nucleotides line up with TRBD1. The germline V gene encodes CDR1 SQVTM and CDR2 ANQGSEA. J lost 7 bases, V lost 6 bases, and 3 bases had no gene match. This CDR3 contains 12 residues. DNA of the CDR3: TGCAGCGTCGGACAGGTGAATTCACCCCTCCACTTT. Translating gives CSVGQVNSPLHF.

The V call is TRBV5-1, the J call TRBJ2-3; 10 bases are a match to TRBD1. J lost 4 bases, V lost 0 bases, and 2 bases had no gene match. CDR3 length equals 15 residues. CDR1 and CDR2 from the germline V gene are SGHRS and YFSETQ. The CDR3 here is CASSLADRGPDTQYF. The DNA for the CDR3 is TGCGCCAGCAGCTTGGCCGACAGGGGGCCAGATACGCAGTATTTT.

The CDR3 DNA sequence: TGCAGCCCGGGGGGCGGTTTGACAGATACGCAGTATTTT. The encoded protein is CSPGGGLTDTQYF. The chain is built from TRBV20-1 and TRBJ2-3; the D gene is possibly TRBD2 (7 bases). The germline CDR1 and CDR2 sequences are DFQATT and SNEGSKA (reference sequence). This CDR3 region has 13 residues.

In this sample, this clonotype turned up once. The chain is built from TRBV5-1 and TRBJ1-3; D gene uncertain. Germline CDR1 SGHRS, CDR2 YFSETQ. Trimming cost V 1 base and J 2 bases, with 13 bases left between them. This CDR3 is 16 amino acids long. Written as DNA, the CDR3 is TGCGCCAGCAGCTTGCGGTCTTTTCGGGCTGGAAACACCATATATTTT. Translated, it gives CASSLRSFRAGNTIYF.

This clonotype was found a few times. The chain joins TRBV11-2 to TRBJ2-4; D is perhaps TRBD1 (5 bases). The V end lost 5 bases, the J end lost 4 bases, and 12 bases lay between the germline ends. In germline, CDR1 is SGHAT, CDR2 FQNNGV. This CDR3 region has 14 residues. CDR3 in DNA: TGTGCCAGCAGCCCAAATAGACAGAAAAACATTCAGTACTTC. This gives the protein CASSPNRQKNIQYF.

This clonotype was detected many times. J is TRBJ1-5 and V is TRBV20-1, with D perhaps matching TRBD1 (5 bases). The CDR3 is 14 amino acids. The V gene lost 1 base and the J gene lost 1 base, with 8 bases spanning the gap. Germline CDR1 and CDR2: DFQATT and SNEGSKA (reference sequence). CDR3 sequence: CSARGGASNQPQHF. DNA of the CDR3: TGCAGTGCTAGAGGAGGGGCGAGCAATCAGCCCCAGCATTTT.

This clonotype was counted ten times or more. The CDR3 here is CSAWGSYEQYF. The CDR3 nucleotides are TGCAGCGCGTGGGGCTCCTACGAGCAGTACTTC. The V gene is TRBV29-1, the J gene TRBJ2-7, with D unclear. Trimming removed 7 bases from V and 0 bases from J, with 7 bases in between. The CDR3 extends over 11 amino acids. Germline loops: CDR1 SQVTM, CDR2 ANQGSEA.

This clonotype was counted at least ten times. The V gene is TRBV7-2, the J gene TRBJ2-3; a weak D match, TRBD1 (6 bases). CDR3 length equals 13 residues. CDR1 and CDR2 from the germline V gene are SGHTA and FQGNSA. Trimming cost V 3 bases and J 6 bases, with 10 bases left between them. The DNA for the CDR3 is TGTGCCAGCAGCTTTACAGGGTCGGATACGCAGTATTTT. It codes for CASSFTGSDTQYF.